This TCR beta chain was documented in a study of blood T cell repertoires in COVID-19. About the research overall: The United States, Italy and Spain supplied acute and convalescent COVID-19 samples. PBMCs, B-cell-depleted T cells, or T cells provided the cDNA or gDNA that made up the material.

There are 14 residues in the CDR3. Germline values: CDR1 SGHKS, CDR2 YYEKEE (reference sequence). The V segment lost 4 bases and the J segment 6 bases; nucleotides outside the gene matches: 2. The protocol was immunoSEQ multiplex PCR, while the TCRdb copy is restricted to in-frame clones and leaves out a portion. This table holds 100,000 to 150,000 clones, about 80% found once. Sequencing was carried out using peripheral blood. The rearrangement links TRBV5-5 to TRBJ1-6, with 9 positions matching TRBD1. The TCR was taken from a woman between 45 and 65 years old with acute or convalescent COVID-19. The CDR3 loop reads CASSTDRGNSPLHF. The CDR3 DNA reads TGTGCCAGCAGCACGGACAGGGGTAATTCACCCCTCCACTTT.